A selection of T cell receptor beta chains follows, all from one sample in a study of cytomegalovirus exposure and HLA in healthy donors. Clones were read by immunoSEQ multiplex PCR, and TCRdb kept only the in-frame ones, dropping some. The repertoire holds around 180,000 clones, with around 84% as singletons. The sequencing input was PBMCs. The receptors originated from a girl aged 2-9 years in good health and CMV-seropositive. Each CDR3 is given with its conserved first and last residue. D genes are given only for firm matches. The size of a clone is reported for some rows only, either as once, few or many, or as a class for expanded clones.

- TRBJ2-1 TRBV7-3 - TGTGCCAGCAGCTTAGGAGGGAGCGGGTCCTACAATGAGCAGTTCTTC CASSLGGSGSYNEQFF
TRBD2 TRBJ2-7 TRBV6-5 once TGTGCCAGCAGTGTTAGCGGGAGGGCCTACGAGCAGTACTTC CASSVSGRAYEQYF
TRBD1 TRBJ2-7 TRBV4-1 - TGCGCCAGCAGCCGGGATCAAACAGGGGGCTTTAACTACGAGCAGTACTTC CASSRDQTGGFNYEQYF
TRBD1 TRBJ1-4 TRBV18 - TGTGCCAGCTCACCTACTCCAGGGGGCACGGAAGAAAAACTGTTTTTT CASSPTPGGTEEKLFF
TRBD1 TRBJ1-2 TRBV6-4 - TGTGCCAGCAAAAGAAGTGAGGGGGCGAAAGGCTACACCTTC CASKRSEGAKGYTF
- TRBJ2-2 TRBV6-6 once TGTGCCAGCAGTGGGGACACCCTACGATTGACCGGGGAGCTGTTTTTT CASSGDTLRLTGELFF
- TRBJ1-5 TRBV4-1 - TGCGCCAGCAGCCTAGACAACCTTCGGAGTCAGCCCCAGCATTTT CASSLDNLRSQPQHF
TRBD1 TRBJ2-2 TRBV10-1 - TGCGCCAGCAGTGGTCCCAGGGACAGGAACACCGGGGAGCTGTTTTTT CASSGPRDRNTGELFF
- TRBJ1-2 TRBV19 - TGTGCCAGTAGTATAATCCACAGGTACTATGGCTACACCTTC CASSIIHRYYGYTF
- TRBJ2-3 TRBV30 - TGTGCCTGGAGAGGTGGCGGGAGCACAGATACGCAGTATTTT CAWRGGGSTDTQYF
- TRBJ1-1 TRBV19 few TGTGCCAGTAGTATACCCACAACAGGAACGAACACTGAAGCTTTCTTT CASSIPTTGTNTEAFF
TRBD1 TRBJ1-2 TRBV5-1 - TGCGCCAGCAGCCCGGGGACAGATGCGTATGGCTACACCTTC CASSPGTDAYGYTF
- TRBJ2-5 TRBV6-1 once TGTGCCAGCAGTGAAGTGGGTTCTTCCCCTTGGGAGCAGTACTTC CASSEVGSSPWEQYF
TRBD1 TRBJ1-2 TRBV28 - TGTGCCAGCAGATCGACAGGGAATGGCTACACCTTC CASRSTGNGYTF
- TRBJ1-1 TRBV29-1 - TGCAGCGTACTAACAGGGACGGCCACTGAAGCTTTCTTT CSVLTGTATEAFF
- TRBJ1-1 TRBV30 - TGTGCCTGGGACTGGGACACCCTGAACACTGAAGCTTTCTTT CAWDWDTLNTEAFF
- TRBJ1-2 TRBV9 - TGTGCCAGCAGCGTAGGAAGGGGTCTCTATGGCTACACCTTC CASSVGRGLYGYTF
TRBD1 TRBJ1-4 TRBV5-1 few TGCGCCAGCAGCTTGTGGAAGGGGACAGGACTGGACGAGCTGTTTTTT CASSLWKGTGLDELFF
- TRBJ2-7 TRBV13 - TGTGCCAGCAGCCAATTCCCGCTACGCGAGCAGTACTTC CASSQFPLREQYF
- TRBJ1-3 TRBV11-2 - TGTGCCAGCAGCGGGAGGGTACGGAACTCTGGAAACACCATATATTTT CASSGRVRNSGNTIYF
TRBD1 TRBJ2-7 TRBV28 - TGTGCCAGCAGTGTAAACAGGGGCGAGCAGTACTTC CASSVNRGEQYF
TRBD1 TRBJ1-5 TRBV6-1 - TGTGCCAGCAGTGCAAAGACAGGGGGCAATTCAGCTAGCAATCAGCCCCAGCATTTT CASSAKTGGNSASNQPQHF
TRBD2 TRBJ2-1 TRBV28 - TGTGCCAGCAGTTCAACCGGGACTAGCTACTTTTCCTACAATGAGCAGTTCTTC CASSSTGTSYFSYNEQFF
- TRBJ1-1 TRBV14 once TGTGCCAGCAGCCCGAGCGGGTACACTGAAGCTTTCTTT CASSPSGYTEAFF
- TRBJ1-4 TRBV27 - TGTGCCAGCAGAGCGCTCCGGGACATCGAACCAACTAATGAAAAACTGTTTTTT CASRALRDIEPTNEKLFF
TRBD2 TRBJ2-3 TRBV13 - TGTGCCAGCAGCACCCCCGGGACTAGCGAAGATACGCAGTATTTT CASSTPGTSEDTQYF
- TRBJ1-1 TRBV7-9 - TGTTCCAGCAGCTTAGAACAGGTGAACACTGAAGCTTTCTTT CSSSLEQVNTEAFF
- TRBJ2-7 TRBV11-2 once TGTGCCAGCAGCTTAGGTCAGTCCTACGAGCAGTACTTC CASSLGQSYEQYF
- TRBJ2-3 TRBV28 - TGTGCCAGCAGTTCCCCAGGAGGAAGCACAGATACGCAGTATTTT CASSSPGGSTDTQYF
TRBD1 TRBJ2-7 TRBV6-5 once TGTGCCAGCAGTTACTCGAAGGGGACAGGGCTGCACGAGCAGTACTTC CASSYSKGTGLHEQYF
TRBD2 TRBJ2-1 TRBV5-8 once TGTGCCAGCAGCGCCGGACTAGCGGGAGTAACCTACAATGAGCAGTTCTTC CASSAGLAGVTYNEQFF
- TRBJ1-3 TRBV30 - TGTGCCTGGAGGGGCAGTCAACCTGGAAACACCATATATTTT CAWRGSQPGNTIYF
TRBD2 TRBJ2-1 TRBV6-1 - TGTGCCAGCAGTGTTTGGACTAGCGGGACCAATGAGCAGTTCTTC CASSVWTSGTNEQFF
TRBD1 TRBJ1-1 TRBV5-8 - TGTGCCAGCAGCCGTACAACAGACAGGGCCGCGGCTTTCTTT CASSRTTDRAAAFF
- TRBJ1-1 TRBV7-3 - TGTGCCAGCAGCTTAAGAGGTTTACAGGACACTGAAGCTTTCTTT CASSLRGLQDTEAFF
- TRBJ1-4 TRBV5-5 - TGTGCCAGCAGCTTGCCCGGGTTCCCCGAAAAACTGTTTTTT CASSLPGFPEKLFF
TRBD1 TRBJ2-7 TRBV28 - TGTGCCAGCAGTTCGGGACAGGGCTCCTACGAGCAGTACTTC CASSSGQGSYEQYF
- TRBJ2-7 TRBV28 - TGTGCCAGCAGTTTGTGGGGCGACAAGCGGCAGTACTTC CASSLWGDKRQYF
TRBD1 TRBJ1-2 TRBV5-4 - TGTGCCAGCAGCTTCCTACAGGGGGACTATGGCTACACCTTC CASSFLQGDYGYTF
- TRBJ1-3 TRBV28 - TGTGCCAGCAGTCCAGTTACGGACTTACCCGTCTCTGGAAACACCATATATTTT CASSPVTDLPVSGNTIYF
TRBD2 TRBJ2-7 TRBV18 - TGTGCCAGCTCACCGGGGAGGGGAAGGACGGGCGAGCAGTACTTC CASSPGRGRTGEQYF
- TRBJ2-2 TRBV7-2 - TGTGCCAGCAGCTTAGTAGGGGTAATCACCGGGGAGCTGTTTTTT CASSLVGVITGELFF
TRBD1 TRBJ1-2 TRBV2 - TGTGCCAGCAGTGGCCCTGACAGGGGTAACTATGGCTACACCTTC CASSGPDRGNYGYTF
- TRBJ1-1 TRBV6-1 - TGTGCCAGCAGTGAACTTCTAGGGAACACTGAAGCTTTCTTT CASSELLGNTEAFF
- TRBJ1-5 TRBV7-2 - TGTGCCAGCAGCTCCAGGGGTCTCAGGGGCAATCAGCCCCAGCATTTT CASSSRGLRGNQPQHF
TRBD1 TRBJ1-2 TRBV7-2 - TGTGCCAGCAGCCTTTCGGGACAGACAATTGGCTACACCTTC CASSLSGQTIGYTF
TRBD1 TRBJ1-3 TRBV6-5 - TGTGCCACGGGCCGGGACAGGGAGAACACCATATATTTT CATGRDRENTIYF